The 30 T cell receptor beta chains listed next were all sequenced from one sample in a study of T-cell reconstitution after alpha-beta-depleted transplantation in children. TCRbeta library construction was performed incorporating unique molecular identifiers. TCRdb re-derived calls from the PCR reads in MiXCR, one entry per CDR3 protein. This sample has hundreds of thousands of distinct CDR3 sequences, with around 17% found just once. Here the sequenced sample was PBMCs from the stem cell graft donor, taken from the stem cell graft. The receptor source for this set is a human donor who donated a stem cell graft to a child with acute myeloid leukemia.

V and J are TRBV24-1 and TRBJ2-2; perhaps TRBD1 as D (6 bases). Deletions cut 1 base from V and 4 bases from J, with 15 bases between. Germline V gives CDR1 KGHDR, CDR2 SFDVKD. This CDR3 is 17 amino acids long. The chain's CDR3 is CATSDFHRDGSTGELFF. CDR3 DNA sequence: TGTGCCACCAGTGATTTCCACAGGGATGGGAGCACCGGGGAGCTGTTTTTT.

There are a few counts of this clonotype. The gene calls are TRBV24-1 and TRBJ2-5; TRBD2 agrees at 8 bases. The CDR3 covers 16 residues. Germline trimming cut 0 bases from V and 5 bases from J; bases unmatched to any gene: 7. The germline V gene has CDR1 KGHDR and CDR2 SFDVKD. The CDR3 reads CATSDLTGGARETQYF. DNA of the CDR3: TGTGCCACCAGTGATTTGACCGGGGGGGCCAGGGAGACCCAGTACTTC.

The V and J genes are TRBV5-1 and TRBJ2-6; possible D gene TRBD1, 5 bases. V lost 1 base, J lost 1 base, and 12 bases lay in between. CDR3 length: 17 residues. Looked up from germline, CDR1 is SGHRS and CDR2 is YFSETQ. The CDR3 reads CASSLWSDSSGANVLTF. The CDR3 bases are TGCGCCAGCAGCTTGTGGTCAGACAGTTCTGGGGCCAACGTCCTGACTTTC.

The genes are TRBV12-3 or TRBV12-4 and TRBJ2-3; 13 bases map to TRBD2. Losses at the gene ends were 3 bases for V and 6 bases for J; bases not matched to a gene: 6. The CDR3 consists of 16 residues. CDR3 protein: CASSLGLAGNSDTQYF. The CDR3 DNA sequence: TGTGCCAGCAGTTTGGGACTAGCGGGGAATTCGGATACGCAGTATTTT.

The CDR3 region is CASNFVGNEQFF. The CDR3 DNA is TGTGCCAGCAACTTTGTAGGAAATGAGCAGTTCTTC. The chain recombines TRBV7-2 with TRBJ2-1, with D hard to call. Deletions cut 7 bases from V and 7 bases from J, with 11 bases between. Per the germline V gene, CDR1 is SGHTA and CDR2 is FQGNSA. This CDR3 is 12 amino acids long.

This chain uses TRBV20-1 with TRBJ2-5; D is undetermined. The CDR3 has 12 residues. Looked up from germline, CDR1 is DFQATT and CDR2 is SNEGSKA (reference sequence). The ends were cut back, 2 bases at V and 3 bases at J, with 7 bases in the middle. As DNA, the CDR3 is TGCAGTGCTAGAAAGGCTAAAGAGACCCAGTACTTC. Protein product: CSARKAKETQYF.

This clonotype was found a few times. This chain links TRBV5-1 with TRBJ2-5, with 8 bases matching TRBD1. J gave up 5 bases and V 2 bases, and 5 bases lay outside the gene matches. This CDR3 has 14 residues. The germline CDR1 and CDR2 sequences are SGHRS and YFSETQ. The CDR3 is CASSFATGVETQYF. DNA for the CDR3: TGCGCCAGCAGCTTCGCGACAGGGGTGGAGACCCAGTACTTC.

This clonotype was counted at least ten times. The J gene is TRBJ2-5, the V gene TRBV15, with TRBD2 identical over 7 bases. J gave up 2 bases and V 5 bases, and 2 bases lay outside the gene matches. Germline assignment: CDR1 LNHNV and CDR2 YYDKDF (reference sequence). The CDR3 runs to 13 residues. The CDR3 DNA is TGTGCCACCAGCCGGGGACTACAAGAGACCCAGTACTTC. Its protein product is CATSRGLQETQYF. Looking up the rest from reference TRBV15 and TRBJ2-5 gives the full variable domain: DAMVIQNPRYQVTQFGKPVTLSCSQTLNHNVMYWYQQKSSQAPKLLFHYYDKDFNNEADTPDNFQSRRPNTSFCFLDIRSPGLGDTAMYLCATSRGLQETQYFGPGTRLLVL.

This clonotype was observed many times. The CDR3 region has the DNA TGCAGTGCTAGCTCCGGGACAAAAGAGACCCAGTACTTC. As protein: CSASSGTKETQYF. V is TRBV20-1 and J is TRBJ2-5, with D tentatively TRBD1 (6 bases). The CDR3 spans 13 residues. CDR1 and CDR2 (germline): DFQATT, SNEGSKA (reference sequence). V lost 3 bases and J 3 bases, leaving 11 bases between the germline ends.

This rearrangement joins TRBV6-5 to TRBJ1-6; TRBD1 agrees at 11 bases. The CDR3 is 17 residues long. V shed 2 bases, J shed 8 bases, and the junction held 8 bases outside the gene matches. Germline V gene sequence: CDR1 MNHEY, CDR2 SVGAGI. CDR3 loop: CASSYSPGTGGDSPLHF. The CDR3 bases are TGTGCCAGCAGTTACAGTCCGGGGACAGGGGGGGATTCACCCCTCCACTTT.

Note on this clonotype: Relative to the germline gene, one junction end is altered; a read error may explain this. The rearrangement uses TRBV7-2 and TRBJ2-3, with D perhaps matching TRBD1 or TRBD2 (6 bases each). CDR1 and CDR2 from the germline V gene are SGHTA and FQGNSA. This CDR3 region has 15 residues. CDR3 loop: CASSLARGATDTQYF. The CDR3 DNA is TGTGCCAGCAGCCTAGCTAGGGGGGCAACAGATACGCAGTATTTT.

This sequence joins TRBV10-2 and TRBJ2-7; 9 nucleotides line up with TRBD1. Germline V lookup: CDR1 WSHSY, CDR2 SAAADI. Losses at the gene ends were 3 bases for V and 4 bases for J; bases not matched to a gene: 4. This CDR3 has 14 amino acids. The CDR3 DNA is TGCGCCAGCAGTGATGGGACAGGGATATACGAGCAGTACGTC. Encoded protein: CASSDGTGIYEQYV.

CDR3 DNA: TGTGCCAGCAGCCAGCCCAAGGGACAGATGGCGACAGATACGCAGTATTTT. It codes for CASSQPKGQMATDTQYF. This chain connects TRBV4-2 to TRBJ2-3; 7 nucleotides agree with TRBD1. This CDR3 has 17 amino acids. V shed 3 bases, J shed 3 bases, and the junction held 12 bases outside the gene matches. Germline V gene lookup returns CDR1 LGHNA and CDR2 YNFKEQ.

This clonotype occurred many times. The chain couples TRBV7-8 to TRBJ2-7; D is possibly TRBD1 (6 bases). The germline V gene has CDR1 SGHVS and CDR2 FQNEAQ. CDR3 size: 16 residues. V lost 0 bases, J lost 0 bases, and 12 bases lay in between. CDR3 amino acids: CASSLAMDSISYEQYV. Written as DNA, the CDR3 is TGTGCCAGCAGCTTAGCGATGGACAGTATCTCCTACGAGCAGTACGTC.

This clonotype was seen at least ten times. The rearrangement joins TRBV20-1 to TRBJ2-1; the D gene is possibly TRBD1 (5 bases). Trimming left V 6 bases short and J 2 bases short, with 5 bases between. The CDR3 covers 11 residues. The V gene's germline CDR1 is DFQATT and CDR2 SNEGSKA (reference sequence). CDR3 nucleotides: TGCAGTGCGACAGCCTACAATGAGCAGTTCTTC. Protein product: CSATAYNEQFF.

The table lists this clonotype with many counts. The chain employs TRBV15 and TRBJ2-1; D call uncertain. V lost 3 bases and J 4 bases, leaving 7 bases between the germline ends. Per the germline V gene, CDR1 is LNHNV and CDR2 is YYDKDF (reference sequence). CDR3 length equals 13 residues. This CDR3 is CATSRGRYNEQFF. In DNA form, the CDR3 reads TGTGCCACCAGCAGGGGCAGGTACAATGAGCAGTTCTTC.

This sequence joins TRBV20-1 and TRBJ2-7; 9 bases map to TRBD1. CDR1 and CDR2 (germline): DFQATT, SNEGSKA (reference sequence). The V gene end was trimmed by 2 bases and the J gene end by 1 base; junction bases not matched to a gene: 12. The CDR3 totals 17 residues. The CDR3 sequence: CSARMPRGQGSSYEQYF. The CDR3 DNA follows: TGCAGTGCTAGAATGCCCCGGGGACAGGGCTCATCCTACGAGCAGTACTTC.

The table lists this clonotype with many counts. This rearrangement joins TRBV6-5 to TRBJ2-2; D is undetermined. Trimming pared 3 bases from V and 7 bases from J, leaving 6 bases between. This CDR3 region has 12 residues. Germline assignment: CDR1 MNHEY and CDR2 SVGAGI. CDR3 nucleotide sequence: TGTGCCAGCAGTTATCTCTACGGGGAGCTGTTTTTT. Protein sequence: CASSYLYGELFF.

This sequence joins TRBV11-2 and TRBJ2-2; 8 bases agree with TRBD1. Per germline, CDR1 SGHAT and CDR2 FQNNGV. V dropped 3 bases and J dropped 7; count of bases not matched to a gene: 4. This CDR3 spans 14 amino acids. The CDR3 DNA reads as TGTGCCAGCAGCTTGACAGGGGAGTTCGGGGAGCTGTTTTTT. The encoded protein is CASSLTGEFGELFF.

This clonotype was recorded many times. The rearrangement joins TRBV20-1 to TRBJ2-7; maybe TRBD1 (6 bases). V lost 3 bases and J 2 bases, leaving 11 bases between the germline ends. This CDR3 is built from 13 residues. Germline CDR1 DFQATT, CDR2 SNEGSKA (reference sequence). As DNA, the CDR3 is TGCAGTGCTAGGCAGGGGACCACCTACGAGCAGTACGTC. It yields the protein CSARQGTTYEQYV.

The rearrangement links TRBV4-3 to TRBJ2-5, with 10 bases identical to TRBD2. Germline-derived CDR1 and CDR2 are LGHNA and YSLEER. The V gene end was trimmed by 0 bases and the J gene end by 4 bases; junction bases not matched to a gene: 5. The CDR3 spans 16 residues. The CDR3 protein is CASSQEVAGGRETQYF. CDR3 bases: TGCGCCAGCAGCCAAGAGGTAGCGGGGGGTAGAGAGACCCAGTACTTC.

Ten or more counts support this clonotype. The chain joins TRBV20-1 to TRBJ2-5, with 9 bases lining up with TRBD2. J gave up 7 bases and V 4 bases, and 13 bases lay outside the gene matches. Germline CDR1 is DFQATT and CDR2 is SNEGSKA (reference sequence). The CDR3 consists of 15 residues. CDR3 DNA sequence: TGCAGTGCTAACACAGGGCTAGCGGGGCTGGGGACCCAGTACTTC. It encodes CSANTGLAGLGTQYF.

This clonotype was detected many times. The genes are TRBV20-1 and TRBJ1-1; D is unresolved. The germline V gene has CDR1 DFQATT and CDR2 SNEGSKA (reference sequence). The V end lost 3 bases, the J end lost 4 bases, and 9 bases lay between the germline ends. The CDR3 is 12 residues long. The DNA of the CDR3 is TGCAGTGCTAGCGGAGACTCCACTGAAGCTTTCTTT. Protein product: CSASGDSTEAFF.

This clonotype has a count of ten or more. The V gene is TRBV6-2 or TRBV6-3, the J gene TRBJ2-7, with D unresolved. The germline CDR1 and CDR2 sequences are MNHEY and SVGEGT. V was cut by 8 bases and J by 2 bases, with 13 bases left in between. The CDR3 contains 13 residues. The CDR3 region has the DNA TGTGCCAGCTACCCCGCGATAACCTACGAGCAGTACTTC. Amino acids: CASYPAITYEQYF.

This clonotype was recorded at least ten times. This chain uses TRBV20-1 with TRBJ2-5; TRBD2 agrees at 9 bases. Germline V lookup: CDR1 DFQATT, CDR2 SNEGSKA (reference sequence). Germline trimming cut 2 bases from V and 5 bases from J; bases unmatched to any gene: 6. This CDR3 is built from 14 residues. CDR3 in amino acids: CSARRLAGWETQYF. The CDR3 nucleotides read TGCAGTGCTAGACGGCTAGCGGGGTGGGAGACCCAGTACTTC.

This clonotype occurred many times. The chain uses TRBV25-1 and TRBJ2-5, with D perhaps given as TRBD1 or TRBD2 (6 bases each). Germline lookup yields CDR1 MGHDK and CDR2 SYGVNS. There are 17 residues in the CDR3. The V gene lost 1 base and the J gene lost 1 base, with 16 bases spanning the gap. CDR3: CASSESGVPRGQETQYF. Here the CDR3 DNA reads TGTGCCAGCAGTGAATCGGGGGTACCCAGGGGCCAAGAGACCCAGTACTTC.

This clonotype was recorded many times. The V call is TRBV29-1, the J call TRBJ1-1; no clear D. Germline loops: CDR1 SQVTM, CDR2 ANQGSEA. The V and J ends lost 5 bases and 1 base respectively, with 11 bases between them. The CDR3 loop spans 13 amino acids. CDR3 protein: CSVTGRTNTEAFF. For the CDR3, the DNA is TGCAGCGTTACCGGGAGGACGAACACTGAAGCTTTCTTT.

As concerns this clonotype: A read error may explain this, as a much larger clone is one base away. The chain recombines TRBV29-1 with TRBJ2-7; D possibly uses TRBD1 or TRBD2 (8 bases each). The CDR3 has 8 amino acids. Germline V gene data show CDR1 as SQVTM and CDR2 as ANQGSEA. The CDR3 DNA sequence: TGCAGCGGGACAGGGACTAGTGTC. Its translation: CSGTGTSV.

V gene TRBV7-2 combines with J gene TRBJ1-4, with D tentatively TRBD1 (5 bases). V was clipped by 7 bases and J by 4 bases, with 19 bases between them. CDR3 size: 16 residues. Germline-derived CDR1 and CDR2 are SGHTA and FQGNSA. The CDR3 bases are TGTGCCAGCACCTTTTTGTCGACAGCCAATAATGAAAAACTGTTTTTT. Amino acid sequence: CASTFLSTANNEKLFF.

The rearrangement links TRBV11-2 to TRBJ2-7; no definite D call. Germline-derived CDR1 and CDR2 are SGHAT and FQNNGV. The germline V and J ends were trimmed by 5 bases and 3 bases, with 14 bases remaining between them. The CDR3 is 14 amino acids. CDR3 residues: CASSPPQKNYEQYF. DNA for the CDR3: TGTGCCAGCAGCCCTCCCCAGAAAAACTACGAGCAGTACTTC.